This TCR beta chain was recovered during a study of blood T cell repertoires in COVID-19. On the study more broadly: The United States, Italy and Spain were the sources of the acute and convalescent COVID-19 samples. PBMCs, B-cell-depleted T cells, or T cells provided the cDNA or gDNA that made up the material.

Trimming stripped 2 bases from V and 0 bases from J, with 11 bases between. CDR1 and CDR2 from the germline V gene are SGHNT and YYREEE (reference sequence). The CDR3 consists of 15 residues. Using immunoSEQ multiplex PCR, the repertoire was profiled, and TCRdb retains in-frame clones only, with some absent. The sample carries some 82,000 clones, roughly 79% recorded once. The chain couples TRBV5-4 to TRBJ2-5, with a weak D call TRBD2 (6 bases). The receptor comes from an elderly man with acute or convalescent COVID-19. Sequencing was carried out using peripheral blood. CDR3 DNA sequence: TGTGCCAGCAGCTTACCGGGAGCGTACCAAGAGACCCAGTACTTC. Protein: CASSLPGAYQETQYF.